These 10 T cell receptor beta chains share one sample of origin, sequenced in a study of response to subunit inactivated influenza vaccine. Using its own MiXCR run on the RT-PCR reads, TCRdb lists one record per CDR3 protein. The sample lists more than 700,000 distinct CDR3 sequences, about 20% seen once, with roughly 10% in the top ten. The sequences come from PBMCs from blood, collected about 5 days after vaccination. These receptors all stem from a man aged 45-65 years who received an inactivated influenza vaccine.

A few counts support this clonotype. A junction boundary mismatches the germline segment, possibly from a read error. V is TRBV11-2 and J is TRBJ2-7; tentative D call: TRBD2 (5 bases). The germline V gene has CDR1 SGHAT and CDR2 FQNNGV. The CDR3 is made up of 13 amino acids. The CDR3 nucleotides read TGTGCCAGCAGCTTAGTAGTCGCGGGTCCGCTGAACTTC. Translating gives CASSLVVAGPLNF.

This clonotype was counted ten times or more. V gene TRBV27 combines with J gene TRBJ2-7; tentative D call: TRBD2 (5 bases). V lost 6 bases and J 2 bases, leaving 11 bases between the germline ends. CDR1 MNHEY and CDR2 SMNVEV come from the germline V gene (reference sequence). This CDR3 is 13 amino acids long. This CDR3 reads CASSLGRTYEQYF. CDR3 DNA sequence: TGTGCCAGCAGCTTAGGGAGAACCTACGAGCAGTACTTC.

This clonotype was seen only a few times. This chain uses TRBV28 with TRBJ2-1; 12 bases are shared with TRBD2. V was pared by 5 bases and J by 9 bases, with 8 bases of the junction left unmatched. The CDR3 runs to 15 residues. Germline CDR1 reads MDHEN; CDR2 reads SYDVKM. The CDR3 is CASSPRTSGISEQFF. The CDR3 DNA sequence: TGTGCCAGCAGTCCCAGGACTAGCGGGATTTCTGAGCAGTTCTTC.

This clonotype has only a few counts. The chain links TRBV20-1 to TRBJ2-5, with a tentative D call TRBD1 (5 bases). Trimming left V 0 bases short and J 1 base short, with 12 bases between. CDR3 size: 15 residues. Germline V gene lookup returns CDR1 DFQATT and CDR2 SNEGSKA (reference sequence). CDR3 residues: CSARDPGMAQETQYF. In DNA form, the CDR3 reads TGCAGTGCTAGAGATCCAGGGATGGCCCAAGAGACCCAGTACTTC.

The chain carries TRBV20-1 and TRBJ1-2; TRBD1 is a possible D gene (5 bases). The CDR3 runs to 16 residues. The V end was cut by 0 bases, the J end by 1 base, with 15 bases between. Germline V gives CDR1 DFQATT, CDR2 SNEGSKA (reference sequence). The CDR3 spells CSARDPQQGLNYGYTF. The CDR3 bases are TGCAGTGCTAGAGACCCTCAGCAGGGACTTAACTATGGCTACACCTTC.

CDR3 residues: CASSQSVGAEQYF. In DNA, the CDR3 is TGTGCCAGCAGCCAATCGGTGGGGGCCGAGCAGTACTTC. The chain is built from TRBV3-1 and TRBJ2-7, with D possibly matching TRBD1 (6 bases). This CDR3 spans 13 amino acids. CDR1 is LGHDT, CDR2 YNNKEL, per germline (reference sequence). V was cut by 2 bases and J by 6 bases, with 11 bases left in between.

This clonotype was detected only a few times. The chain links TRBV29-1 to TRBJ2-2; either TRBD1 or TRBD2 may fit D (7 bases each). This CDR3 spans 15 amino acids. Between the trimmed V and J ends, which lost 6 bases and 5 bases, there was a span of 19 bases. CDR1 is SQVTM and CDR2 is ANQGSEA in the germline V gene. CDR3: CSVYRGGSRTGELFF. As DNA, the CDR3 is TGCAGCGTCTACAGGGGAGGGTCTCGGACCGGGGAGCTGTTTTTT.

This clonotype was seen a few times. The CDR3 loop reads CASSLSYGTSNYEQYF. CDR3 nucleotides: TGCGCCAGCAGCTTGTCATACGGGACTAGCAACTACGAGCAGTACTTC. The rearrangement joins TRBV5-1 to TRBJ2-7, with TRBD2 matching 9 bases. V dropped 1 base and J dropped 3; count of bases not matched to a gene: 8. Germline CDR1 and CDR2: SGHRS and YFSETQ. The CDR3 contains 16 residues.

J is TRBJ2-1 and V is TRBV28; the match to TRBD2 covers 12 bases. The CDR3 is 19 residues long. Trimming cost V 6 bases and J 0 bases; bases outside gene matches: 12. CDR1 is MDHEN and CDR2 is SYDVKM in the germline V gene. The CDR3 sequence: CASRQLGLAGQFSYNEQFF. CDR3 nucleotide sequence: TGTGCCAGCAGACAATTGGGACTAGCGGGCCAATTCTCCTACAATGAGCAGTTCTTC.

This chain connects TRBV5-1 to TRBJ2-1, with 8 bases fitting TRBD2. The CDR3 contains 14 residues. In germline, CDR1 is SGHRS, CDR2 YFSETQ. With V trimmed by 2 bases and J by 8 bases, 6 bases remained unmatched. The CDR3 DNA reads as TGCGCCAGCAGCTTAGCCGGGACTAGGGATGAGCAGTTCTTC. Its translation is CASSLAGTRDEQFF.